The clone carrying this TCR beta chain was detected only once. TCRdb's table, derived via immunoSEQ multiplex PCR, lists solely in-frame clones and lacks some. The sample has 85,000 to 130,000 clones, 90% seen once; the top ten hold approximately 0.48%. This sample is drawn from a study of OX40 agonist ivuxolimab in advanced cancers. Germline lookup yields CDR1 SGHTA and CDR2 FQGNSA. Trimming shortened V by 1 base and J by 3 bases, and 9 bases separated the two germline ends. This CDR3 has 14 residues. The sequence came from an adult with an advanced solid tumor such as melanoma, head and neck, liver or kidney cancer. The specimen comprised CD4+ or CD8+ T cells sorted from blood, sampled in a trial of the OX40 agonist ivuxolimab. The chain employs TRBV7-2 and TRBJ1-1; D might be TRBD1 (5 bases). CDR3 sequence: CASSLVGGDTEAFF. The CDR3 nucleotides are TGTGCCAGCAGCTTAGTCGGGGGTGACACTGAAGCTTTCTTT.